The rows below give T cell receptor beta chains drawn from one sample of a study of T cells in Graves' hyperthyroidism and ophthalmopathy. One entry per CDR3 protein results from TCRdb running MiXCR on the multiplex PCR reads. Seen here are about 710,000 distinct CDR3 sequences, around 17% observed once, and the top ten hold 8.4%. Sample: blood. The receptors originated from a man younger than 35 with Graves' hyperthyroidism. Both conserved end residues are part of each CDR3. Clone sizes are given selectively: once, few, many, or a class where the clone is expanded.

J	V	size	CDR3
TRBJ2-5	TRBV5-4	.	CASSPRTGGLQETQYF
TRBJ2-1	TRBV20-1	many	CSAPRLGPLNEQFF
TRBJ1-1	TRBV2	many	CANSRGEGASTEAFF
TRBJ2-1	TRBV28	many	CATVTAGVRNEQFF
TRBJ2-3	TRBV7-2	.	CASSLRGLSTDTQYF
TRBJ1-5	TRBV2	.	CASTRTPTGRPQHF
TRBJ2-1	TRBV6-2/TRBV6-3	.	CASSYSLTSFGLTEQFF
TRBJ1-5	TRBV12-3/TRBV12-4	many	CASSSSGNQPQHF
TRBJ2-1	TRBV11-2	.	CASSLDSGPYNEQFF
TRBJ2-6	TRBV6-1	.	CASSEKGTGANVLTF
TRBJ2-1	TRBV20-1	few	CSARDAVIAGDYGEQFF
TRBJ2-7	TRBV6-1	.	CASSPTTTVSEQYF
TRBJ2-1	TRBV6-1	many	CASSVQGSSYNEQFF
TRBJ1-6	TRBV28	.	CASSLGGYSPPHF
TRBJ2-7	TRBV19	.	CASSKRQGDEQYF
TRBJ1-1	TRBV20-1	.	CSARDPGQGPSGTEAFF
TRBJ2-6	TRBV5-6	.	CASSLGLGSGANVLTF
TRBJ2-7	TRBV6-2/TRBV6-3	.	CASNGLAGDYEQYF
TRBJ2-3	TRBV7-9	many	CASKGVLNTDTQYF
TRBJ1-2	TRBV6-1	.	CASRRQGIYYGYTF
TRBJ1-1	TRBV9	.	CASSAPDRGDLNTEAFF
TRBJ2-1	TRBV15	few	CATSREKAPSAQFF
TRBJ2-1	TRBV20-1	.	CSARSRTGATYNEQFF
TRBJ2-7	TRBV3-1	many	CASRTGTSYEQYF
TRBJ2-1	TRBV19	.	CASSILAGALYNEQFF
TRBJ2-7	TRBV4-1	.	CASSQEGRAYEQYF
TRBJ2-5	TRBV24-1	.	CATGTGGTETQYF
TRBJ2-3	TRBV20-1	many	CSVLREVSPDTQYF
TRBJ1-1	TRBV28	many	CASTETGGMNTEAFF
TRBJ2-3	TRBV20-1	few	CSAPLLAGGDTQYF
TRBJ1-5	TRBV9	.	CASSSQGESQPQHF
TRBJ2-7	TRBV11-2	many	CASSPSRVADLSYEQYF
TRBJ1-1	TRBV12-3/TRBV12-4	many	CASSPEDRGPMDTEAFF
TRBJ2-2	TRBV9	.	CASSPHNRASANGELFF
TRBJ1-2	TRBV28	many	CASRVEGPSGGGYTF
TRBJ2-5	TRBV5-5	many	CASSLEGDGVGETQYF